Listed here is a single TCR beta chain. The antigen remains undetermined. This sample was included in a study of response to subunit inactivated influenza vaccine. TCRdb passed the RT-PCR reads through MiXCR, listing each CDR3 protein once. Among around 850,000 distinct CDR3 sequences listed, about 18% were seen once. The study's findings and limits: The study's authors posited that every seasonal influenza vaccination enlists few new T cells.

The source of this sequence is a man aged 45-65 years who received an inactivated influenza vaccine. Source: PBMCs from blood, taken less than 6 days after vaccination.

The CDR3: CATSKGAGVYEQYF. CDR3 DNA sequence: TGTGCCACCAGCAAGGGGGCAGGGGTCTACGAGCAGTACTTC. The V and J genes are TRBV24-1 and TRBJ2-7; 7 bases map to TRBD1. The V gene end was trimmed by 7 bases and the J gene end by 3 bases; junction bases not matched to a gene: 8. The CDR3 length is 14 residues. CDR1 is KGHDR and CDR2 is SFDVKD in the germline V gene.